This T cell receptor beta chain was profiled in a study of T-cell reconstitution after alpha-beta-depleted transplantation in children. This clonotype was recorded at least ten times. Preparing the TCRbeta library involved the use of unique molecular identifiers. MiXCR was run by TCRdb on the PCR reads, yielding one entry per CDR3 protein. The sample includes roughly 100,000 distinct CDR3 sequences, approximately 8.4% of them seen just once. The CDR3 contains 16 residues. Germline lookup yields CDR1 LGHNA and CDR2 YSLEER. Trimming removed 0 bases at V and 7 bases at J, with 17 bases between. This receptor was taken from a human donor who donated a stem cell graft to a child with congenital amegakaryocytic thrombocytopenia. The genes are TRBV4-3 and TRBJ2-3, with a weak D call TRBD2 (5 bases). The source was PBMCs from the stem cell graft donor, collected from the stem cell graft. CDR3 in DNA: TGCGCCAGCAGCCAAGATCCAAGCGGCCTAACAAATACGCAGTATTTT. Its translation: CASSQDPSGLTNTQYF.